This T cell receptor (beta chain) was recovered during a study of cytomegalovirus exposure and HLA in healthy donors. J was trimmed by 7 bases and V by 2 bases; bases with no gene match: 4. Germline V gene data show CDR1 as KGHSH and CDR2 as LQKENI. CDR3 size: 15 residues. Donors showed nominal health when sampled, although they likely had unrecorded immune exposures. The PCR used 60 Vbeta and 13 Jbeta primers. Method: immunoSEQ multiplex PCR; TCRdb's copy keeps in-frame clones and lacks some. The profile covers tens of thousands of clones, with roughly 64% appearing a single time and roughly a tenth taken by the ten largest. Note on this clone: Antigen unknown.

Study outcomes and limitations: Accurate HLA-A and HLA-B prediction from TCR beta sequences was reported for most subjects. Only CMV serostatus was available as immune exposure information. Associated with HLA alleles at 0.05 false discovery rate in a later analysis were approximately 17,000 TCR beta sequences.

This sequence originates from a man aged 35 to 55 in good health and CMV-seropositive. The chain joins TRBV18 to TRBJ1-4, with 10 bases lining up with TRBD1. Sequencing was performed on PBMCs. CDR3 sequence: CASSPDRGRSEKLFF. CDR3 DNA sequence: TGTGCCAGCTCACCAGACAGGGGGCGGAGTGAAAAACTGTTTTTT.